The present T cell receptor (beta chain) was sequenced within a study of cytomegalovirus exposure and HLA in healthy donors. General study points: Whilst most TCR sequences proved rare, a subset of public TCRs occurred across many donors. An analysis was carried out at a later point. It showed that HLA-associated TCR beta chains were more clonally expanded than equally common non-associated chains. Because they were indistinguishable, some V segments, including TRBV6-2 and TRBV6-3, were excluded. Across HLA loci, a later analysis found differing TCR association rates, with DRB1 most and HLA-C fewest.

Notes on this clone: Its antigen is not identified.

The study ran its PCR with 60 Vbeta and 13 Jbeta primers. Generated by immunoSEQ multiplex PCR, the TCRdb table keeps only in-frame clones and is missing some. The data contain about 130,000 clones, around 72% of them singletons. The germline CDR1 and CDR2 sequences are SEHNR and FQNEAQ (reference sequence). V trimming: 3 bases; J trimming: 3 bases; junction bases outside the gene matches: 3. CDR3 length equals 15 residues. The chain is built from TRBV7-9 and TRBJ2-3, with 10 bases that match TRBD2. The sequencing input was PBMCs. The TCR originated in a human donor in good health. CDR3 in amino acids: CASSLPSGGTDTQYF. CDR3 DNA: TGTGCCAGCAGCTTGCCTAGCGGGGGAACAGATACGCAGTATTTT.